This passage covers 32 T cell receptor beta chains from one sample sequenced in a study of shared clonotypes between healthy human individuals. The method was immunoSEQ multiplex PCR; TCRdb's version includes in-frame clones alone and lacks a portion of them. The sample has about 1.1 million clones, around 82% seen once. The sample comprised memory CD4+ T cells from PBMCs. As to subset: CD45RA-negative fraction. These receptors all come from a man aged 18 to 29 in good health. Some clones in this sample may be carry-over from other donors' samples.

Of note for this clone: The same CDR3 also results from other DNA sequences found in this sample. The chain employs TRBV6-5 and TRBJ1-3; 7 nucleotides match TRBD1. The trim removed 2 bases at V and 4 bases at J, leaving 2 bases unmatched. Germline-derived CDR1 and CDR2 are MNHEY and SVGAGI. This CDR3 has 14 amino acids. The CDR3 sequence is CASSYGGQGNTIYF. CDR3 DNA: TGTGCCAGCAGTTACGGGGGACAGGGAAACACCATATATTTT.

The chain couples TRBV9 to TRBJ2-1; no clear D gene. Trimming took 4 bases from V and 5 from J, leaving 22 bases between them. CDR1 and CDR2 from the germline V gene are SGDLS and YYNGEE. The CDR3 is made up of 17 amino acids. Here the CDR3 reads CASSPRRALSGHNEQFF. The CDR3 DNA reads TGTGCCAGCAGCCCCAGAAGGGCGCTAAGTGGGCACAATGAGCAGTTCTTC.

The chain is built from TRBV7-9 and TRBJ2-2; 9 nucleotides match TRBD1. CDR1 is SEHNR, CDR2 FQNEAQ, per germline (reference sequence). The CDR3 sequence is 16 residues long. The V gene end was trimmed by 5 bases and the J gene end by 5 bases; junction bases not matched to a gene: 9. Here the CDR3 reads CASSPTPGQGTGELFF. CDR3 in DNA: TGTGCCAGCAGCCCCACCCCAGGACAGGGGACCGGGGAGCTGTTTTTT.

The chain is built from TRBV5-4 and TRBJ2-2; D is perhaps TRBD1 (5 bases). Germline CDR1 reads SGHNT; CDR2 reads YYREEE (reference sequence). V lost 0 bases and J 6 bases, leaving 9 bases between the germline ends. CDR3 size: 14 residues. The CDR3 region has the DNA TGTGCCAGCAGCTTGGGGGGCAGGCCCGGGGAGCTGTTTTTT. Translating it yields CASSLGGRPGELFF.

This clone was picked up a small number of times. The V call is TRBV21-1, the J call TRBJ2-2; no check of the table's D call, TRBD2, against the DNA was made. TRBV21-1 is a recognized pseudogene. The CDR3 spans 18 residues. The CDR3, as DNA: TGTGCCAGCACTTCAAAAGGGGATAGACTAGCTAAGACCGGGGAGCTGTTTTTT. Protein: CASTSKGDRLAKTGELFF.

This clone was recorded a few times. This sequence joins TRBV5-1 and TRBJ1-2; the D gene is possibly TRBD1 (6 bases). Germline values: CDR1 SGHRS, CDR2 YFSETQ. The germline V and J ends were trimmed by 4 bases and 5 bases, with 12 bases remaining between them. The CDR3 is 13 amino acids. The CDR3 DNA reads as TGCGCCAGCAGCCCTCAAACAGGGTATGGCTACACCTTC. Its translation is CASSPQTGYGYTF.

The gene calls are TRBV28 and TRBJ2-5; D might be TRBD2 (6 bases). The CDR3 covers 16 residues. Germline-derived CDR1 and CDR2 are MDHEN and SYDVKM. The V end lost 2 bases, the J end lost 5 bases, and 18 bases lay between the germline ends. CDR3 nucleotides: TGTGCCAGCAGTTTAGGGGGGAGAGGCTTCGGGGAGACCCAGTACTTC. Translating gives CASSLGGRGFGETQYF.

CDR3 sequence (DNA): TGCGCCAGCAGTTTCGACAGTAACAATCAGCCCCAGCATTTT. Protein: CASSFDSNNQPQHF. The chain links TRBV5-1 to TRBJ1-5, with a weak D call TRBD1 (5 bases). Per germline, CDR1 SGHRS and CDR2 YFSETQ. The germline V and J ends were trimmed by 5 bases and 3 bases, with 12 bases remaining between them. The CDR3 runs to 14 residues.

With regard to this clone: A read error is the likely source, as a far larger clone sits one nucleotide away. This rearrangement joins TRBV2 to TRBJ1-5; 7 nucleotides match TRBD1. The J segment lost 0 bases and the V segment lost 6 bases, leaving 2 bases of the junction unmatched. There are 14 residues in the CDR3. Germline assignment: CDR1 SNHLY and CDR2 FYNNEI. This CDR3 reads CASRGQYSNQPQHF. CDR3 in DNA: TGTGCCAGCAGGGGACAGTATAGCAATCAGCCCCAGCATTTT.

The rearrangement joins TRBV5-1 to TRBJ1-1; D is perhaps TRBD1 (6 bases). The CDR3 has 14 amino acids. V dropped 6 bases and J dropped 2 bases, with 14 bases sitting between them. CDR1 and CDR2 from the germline V gene are SGHRS and YFSETQ. This CDR3 reads CASTLRGQNTEAFF. CDR3 DNA sequence: TGCGCCAGCACTCTGCGGGGACAAAACACTGAAGCTTTCTTT.

This clone occurred a few times. The chain employs TRBV2 and TRBJ2-1; 8 bases match TRBD2. This CDR3 comprises 13 residues. V gave up 8 bases and J gave up 8 bases; unmatched junction bases: 8. Germline CDR1 and CDR2: SNHLY and FYNNEI. The CDR3 sequence: CASSGTRWDEQFF. DNA for the CDR3: TGTGCCAGCTCCGGGACTAGGTGGGATGAGCAGTTCTTC.

This clone was detected only once. J is TRBJ2-4 and V is TRBV5-4; TRBD2 matches 12 bases. J lost 6 bases, V lost 4 bases, and 11 bases had no gene match. The germline V gene encodes CDR1 SGHNT and CDR2 YYREEE (reference sequence). The CDR3 loop spans 17 amino acids. The CDR3: CASSGGGLAGGGNIQYF. The DNA for the CDR3 is TGTGCCAGCAGCGGGGGCGGGCTAGCGGGAGGGGGAAACATTCAGTACTTC.

On this clone: Other DNA sequences in this specimen translate into the identical CDR3. The chain employs TRBV9 and TRBJ2-1, with 7 bases matching TRBD2. This CDR3 has 15 residues. J gave up 4 bases and V 0 bases, and 4 bases lay outside the gene matches. Germline-derived CDR1 and CDR2 are SGDLS and YYNGEE. In nucleotides, the CDR3 is TGTGCCAGCAGCGTAGCCGGACTAGGGTACAATGAGCAGTTCTTC. Encoded protein: CASSVAGLGYNEQFF.

This clone was seen a handful of times. V gene TRBV4-2 combines with J gene TRBJ1-1; possibly TRBD1 for D (5 bases). Germline V gene data show CDR1 as LGHNA and CDR2 as YNFKEQ. The CDR3 length is 14 residues. V was cut by 4 bases and J by 5 bases, with 14 bases left in between. Here the CDR3 reads CASSRSGEKTEAFF. DNA of the CDR3: TGTGCCAGCAGCCGTTCGGGGGAAAAAACTGAAGCTTTCTTT.

The V call is TRBV7-9, the J call TRBJ1-1; no reliable D call. Trimming removed 1 base at V and 1 base at J, with 7 bases between. Per germline, CDR1 SEHNR and CDR2 FQNEAQ (reference sequence). The CDR3 is made up of 14 amino acids. CDR3 protein: CASSLVGSNTEAFF. CDR3 bases: TGTGCCAGCAGCTTAGTCGGCTCGAACACTGAAGCTTTCTTT.

The chain uses TRBV5-4 and TRBJ1-4; TRBD1 agrees at 7 bases. The length of the CDR3 is 14 residues. V trimming: 2 bases; J trimming: 5 bases; junction bases outside the gene matches: 3. Germline V gene data show CDR1 as SGHNT and CDR2 as YYREEE (reference sequence). This chain's CDR3 is CASSFGTENEKLFF. The CDR3 DNA reads as TGTGCCAGCAGCTTCGGGACAGAGAATGAAAAACTGTTTTTT.

This rearrangement joins TRBV7-2 to TRBJ2-5; 8 nucleotides match TRBD1. The germline CDR1 and CDR2 sequences are SGHTA and FQGNSA. The J segment lost 0 bases and the V segment lost 4 bases, leaving 7 bases of the junction unmatched. This CDR3 spans 16 amino acids. DNA for the CDR3: TGTGCCAGCAGCTCCCCGGACAGGGAGTACCAAGAGACCCAGTACTTC. Amino acids: CASSSPDREYQETQYF.

V and J are TRBV10-3 and TRBJ2-1; D possibly uses TRBD1 or TRBD2 (5 bases each). The CDR3 is made up of 12 amino acids. The V end was cut by 7 bases, the J end by 6 bases, with 10 bases between. Germline loops: CDR1 ENHRY, CDR2 SYGVKD. Here the CDR3 DNA reads TGTGCCATCACTGACGGGACCAATGAGCAGTTCTTC. It is translated as CAITDGTNEQFF.

The chain joins TRBV7-6 to TRBJ1-2; D perhaps matches TRBD1 (5 bases). Germline V lookup: CDR1 SGHVS, CDR2 FNYEAQ. This CDR3 is built from 15 residues. Trimming took off 1 base at V and 0 bases at J, with 9 bases between the two ends. CDR3 in amino acids: CASSLGGRANYGYTF. CDR3 bases: TGTGCCAGCAGCTTAGGGGGCAGAGCTAACTATGGCTACACCTTC.

The chain couples TRBV18 to TRBJ2-7; D is perhaps TRBD1 (6 bases). The CDR3 extends over 15 amino acids. The V end lost 6 bases, the J end lost 4 bases, and 19 bases lay between the germline ends. Germline V gene sequence: CDR1 KGHSH, CDR2 LQKENI. For the CDR3, the DNA is TGTGCCAGCTCTGATACAGGGAACCCTCCATACGAGCAGTACTTC. Its translation is CASSDTGNPPYEQYF.

This chain connects TRBV7-3 to TRBJ2-4; D may correspond to TRBD1 or TRBD2 (5 bases each). Germline loops: CDR1 SGHTA, CDR2 FQGTGA. The length of the CDR3 is 13 residues. V was cut by 1 base and J by 6 bases, with 7 bases left in between. CDR3: CASSLRDGNIQYF. CDR3 nucleotides: TGTGCCAGCAGCTTAAGGGACGGAAACATTCAGTACTTC.

On this clone itself: This may stem from a read error, because a much larger clone lies one nucleotide away. Other DNA sequences in this specimen translate into the identical CDR3. The V and J genes are TRBV6-1 and TRBJ1-2; D is unclear. In germline, CDR1 is MNHNS, CDR2 SASEGT. V lost 0 bases and J lost 2, with 10 bases in between. The CDR3 length is 15 residues. CDR3 DNA: TGTGCCAGCAGTGAAGCGGGCGAGGAGAACTATGGCTACACCTTC. This encodes CASSEAGEENYGYTF.

This CDR3 reads CAAQSGGGGTQYF. The DNA of the CDR3 is TGTGCCGCGCAGAGCGGGGGGGGCGGTACGCAGTATTTT. This chain connects TRBV10-3 to TRBJ2-3, with 10 bases lining up with TRBD2. CDR1 and CDR2 (germline): ENHRY, SYGVKD. There are 13 residues in the CDR3. The V gene end was trimmed by 11 bases and the J gene end by 8 bases; junction bases not matched to a gene: 10.

The chain is built from TRBV28 and TRBJ2-7; no reliable D call. Germline V gene sequence: CDR1 MDHEN, CDR2 SYDVKM. The CDR3 spans 13 residues. V shed 8 bases and J shed 0 bases, with 11 bases lying between them. The CDR3 DNA reads as TGTGCCAGCGAGACACAGAACTCCTACGAGCAGTACTTC. Translated, it gives CASETQNSYEQYF.

The chain carries TRBV6-5 and TRBJ1-2; D not certain. Trimming took off 7 bases at V and 4 bases at J, with 16 bases between the two ends. Germline V lookup: CDR1 MNHEY, CDR2 SVGAGI. The CDR3 length is 14 residues. The CDR3 here is CASTRGGVSYGYTF. The CDR3 bases are TGTGCCAGCACCCGAGGCGGGGTTAGCTATGGCTACACCTTC.

V usage is TRBV5-1 and J usage is TRBJ2-6; D is ambiguous. V was trimmed by 2 bases and J by 0 bases, leaving 9 bases between them. Germline-derived CDR1 and CDR2 are SGHRS and YFSETQ. This CDR3 spans 16 amino acids. CDR3: CASSFRFLSGANVLTF. The CDR3 region has the DNA TGCGCCAGCAGCTTTCGCTTCCTCTCTGGGGCCAACGTCCTGACTTTC.

The V gene is TRBV2, the J gene TRBJ1-5; 9 bases match TRBD1. The germline V gene has CDR1 SNHLY and CDR2 FYNNEI. The V and J ends lost 7 bases and 10 bases, in that order; junction bases with no gene match: 11. The CDR3 is 14 amino acids. The CDR3 reads CASKTGQGIQPQHF. The CDR3 nucleotides are TGTGCCAGCAAAACGGGACAGGGTATTCAACCCCAGCATTTT.

A word on this clone: This CDR3 is also generated by other DNA sequences in the sample. V usage is TRBV5-1 and J usage is TRBJ2-7, with a weak D call TRBD2 (7 bases). Trimming stripped 0 bases from V and 2 bases from J, with 12 bases between. In germline, CDR1 is SGHRS, CDR2 YFSETQ. The CDR3 contains 15 residues. CDR3 in DNA: TGCGCCAGCAGCTTGGCCGCGGGGGCCACCTACGAGCAGTACTTC. Translating it yields CASSLAAGATYEQYF. The full variable domain, its missing parts supplied by reference TRBV5-1 and TRBJ2-7, is KAGVTQTPRYLIKTRGQQVTLSCSPISGHRSVSWYQQTPGQGLQFLFEYFSETQRNKGNFPGRFSGRQFSNSRSEMNVSTLELGDSALYLCASSLAAGATYEQYFGPGTRLTVT.

Comment on this clone: Given a much more abundant clone one base away, this may be a read error. The rearrangement uses TRBV7-9 and TRBJ2-4, with a weak D call TRBD2 (6 bases). Looked up from germline, CDR1 is SEHNR and CDR2 is FQNEAQ (reference sequence). The CDR3 is 14 amino acids. Trimming removed 4 bases from V and 0 bases from J, with 7 bases in between. CDR3: CASSSGLAKNIQYF. In nucleotides, the CDR3 is TGTGCCAGCAGCTCGGGACTAGCCAAAAACATTCAGTACTTC.

CDR3 bases: TGTGCCAGCAGCTTAGGGGGACTAGCGAAATTAACCGGGGAGCTGTTTTTT. Protein sequence: CASSLGGLAKLTGELFF. V gene TRBV7-6 combines with J gene TRBJ2-2; 10 nucleotides match TRBD2. CDR3 length: 17 amino acids. The germline CDR1 and CDR2 sequences are SGHVS and FNYEAQ. The V and J ends lost 1 base and 5 bases, in that order; junction bases with no gene match: 7.

There are many counts of this clone. The rearrangement uses TRBV15 and TRBJ1-2, with 9 bases aligning to TRBD1. This CDR3 contains 16 residues. CDR1 and CDR2 (germline): LNHNV, YYDKDF (reference sequence). The ends lost 3 bases at V and 8 bases at J; junction bases unmatched: 13. The CDR3 DNA follows: TGTGCCACCAGCAGGGCCCCGAGGGACAGGGCGGTAGGCTACACCTTC. This sequence encodes CATSRAPRDRAVGYTF.

The chain joins TRBV19 to TRBJ2-1; the D is unclear. Trimming removed 6 bases at V and 7 bases at J, with 13 bases between. Looked up from germline, CDR1 is LNHDA and CDR2 is SQIVND (reference sequence). The CDR3 contains 13 residues. Written as DNA, the CDR3 is TGTGCCAGTAGCTGGAAAGGGATGAATGAGCAGTTCTTC. It translates to CASSWKGMNEQFF.